Following are 8 T cell receptor beta chains from one sample sequenced in a study of Graves' ophthalmopathy and Graves' hyperthyroidism (dated by TCRdb to about 2018). The sequencing machine was an Illumina HiSeq 2000. For repertoire sequencing, TCR beta CDR3 regions were amplified from RNA transcripts. The first round of RT-PCR was done with HTBI primers and the Qiagen OneStep RT-PCR kit, and was followed by a second round of multiplex PCR, then size selection and purification. TCRdb cleaned the public reads at Q25 with fastp, built clones with MiXCR and kept in-frame beta chains. Records with the same CDR3 protein are collapsed into one entry carrying the most frequent genes and DNA. The sample table lists approximately 500,000 distinct CDR3 sequences, 13% to 15% of them with a count of one. 9.8% of the sample goes to the ten largest clones. Sequencing used blood. All receptors come from a woman in her thirties with Graves' ophthalmopathy. Donor details come from another sample of the same person, matched by shared clones.

The table lists this clonotype with many counts. The chain carries TRBV20-1 and TRBJ1-5; weak D call: TRBD1 (5 bases). The V end lost 4 bases, the J end lost 9 bases, and 22 bases lay between the germline ends. This CDR3 spans 15 amino acids. Germline V gene data show CDR1 as DFQATT and CDR2 as SNEGSKA (reference sequence). CDR3 sequence reads: CSATHPGTGSWPQHF. The CDR3 DNA sequence: TGCAGTGCTACACACCCTGGGACGGGTTCTTGGCCCCAGCATTTT.

This clonotype was seen a few times. The rearrangement uses TRBV20-1 and TRBJ2-2; 8 bases align to TRBD1. With V trimmed by 5 bases and J by 4 bases, 9 bases remained unmatched. Germline assignment: CDR1 DFQATT and CDR2 SNEGSKA (reference sequence). The CDR3 has 15 residues. The CDR3 coding sequence is TGCAGTGCTCCTGACAGGGGAGTCAGCACCGGGGAGCTGTTTTTT. Its protein product is CSAPDRGVSTGELFF.

The sample holds many counts of this clonotype. The chain has TRBV6-5 and TRBJ2-7; 10 nucleotides agree with TRBD1. Unmatched junction bases numbered 2, after V lost 6 bases and J lost 3 bases. The CDR3 extends over 13 amino acids. Germline V gives CDR1 MNHEY, CDR2 SVGAGI. Here the CDR3 reads CASRGQGLYEQYF. The CDR3, as DNA: TGTGCCAGCAGGGGACAGGGGCTCTACGAGCAGTACTTC.

In this sample, this clonotype turned up many times. The V call is TRBV20-1, the J call TRBJ2-5, with 9 bases matching TRBD2. Germline V gives CDR1 DFQATT, CDR2 SNEGSKA (reference sequence). The CDR3 is 12 residues long. The DNA for the CDR3 is TGCAGCGGACTAGCGCGTCAAGAGACCCAGTACTTC. Protein product: CSGLARQETQYF.

This clonotype appeared many times. The rearrangement joins TRBV27 to TRBJ1-2, with TRBD1 identical over 7 bases. CDR1 and CDR2 (germline): MNHEY, SMNVEV (reference sequence). The junction had 6 bases not matched to a gene; V was cut back by 5 bases and J by 6 bases. This CDR3 spans 13 amino acids. The CDR3 DNA follows: TGTGCCAGCAGTGTTCATACAGGGGATGGCTACACCTTC. Encoded protein: CASSVHTGDGYTF.

This chain connects TRBV15 to TRBJ1-1, with 9 nucleotides matching TRBD1. This CDR3 is 14 amino acids long. Germline values: CDR1 LNHNV, CDR2 YYDKDF (reference sequence). The V gene end was trimmed by 5 bases and the J gene end by 8 bases; junction bases not matched to a gene: 9. CDR3 coding DNA: TGTGCCACCAGCGACGGGACAGGGACCCCGGAAGCTTTCTTT. This sequence encodes CATSDGTGTPEAFF.

This clonotype was detected a few times. The genes are TRBV5-1 and TRBJ2-7; 10 positions agree with TRBD2. V trimming: 4 bases; J trimming: 2 bases; junction bases outside the gene matches: 6. CDR3 length: 15 residues. Germline assignment: CDR1 SGHRS and CDR2 YFSETQ. The CDR3 region has the DNA TGCGCCAGCAGCCAATGGACTAGCGGCCCCTACGAGCAGTACTTC. As protein: CASSQWTSGPYEQYF.

CDR3 amino acids: CAGAAGGLETQYF. Here the CDR3 DNA reads TGTGCCGGGGCGGCGGGGGGGCTAGAGACCCAGTACTTC. This chain uses TRBV6-5 with TRBJ2-5, with 9 nucleotides matching TRBD2. Trimming took 11 bases from V and 4 from J; bases not matched to a gene: 8. Germline loops: CDR1 MNHEY, CDR2 SVGAGI. The CDR3 sequence is 13 residues long.